These 23 T cell receptor beta chains came from one sample sequenced in a study of T cell responses to AZD1222 COVID-19 vaccine. Data came from immunoSEQ multiplex PCR; TCRdb stores just in-frame clones and leaves some out. This sample has some 120,000 clones, with roughly 88% found just once. This specimen consisted of peripheral blood, obtained on day 0 of AZD1222 vaccination. These TCRs come from an adult in good health.

This clone showed up just once. This sequence joins TRBV7-8 and TRBJ1-6, with a tentative D call TRBD1 (5 bases). The CDR3 is 15 amino acids. Germline CDR1 is SGHVS and CDR2 is FQNEAQ. V gave up 5 bases and J gave up 8 bases, with 16 bases separating them. CDR3 sequence reads: CASSPGGGNDSPLHF. Written as DNA, the CDR3 is TGTGCCAGCAGCCCCGGGGGGGGGAATGATTCACCCCTCCACTTT.

This chain uses TRBV15 with TRBJ2-3; 8 bases fit TRBD1. The CDR3 is made up of 17 amino acids. Trimming at V came to 1 base and at J to 5 bases, leaving 11 bases not matched to a gene. CDR1 and CDR2 (germline): LNHNV, YYDKDF (reference sequence). CDR3 residues: CATSRARTGKRQDTQYF. The DNA of the CDR3 is TGTGCCACCAGCAGAGCCAGGACAGGGAAACGGCAAGATACGCAGTATTTT.

The sample holds one count of this clone. The V and J genes are TRBV7-9 and TRBJ2-1, with D perhaps TRBD1 or TRBD2 (7 bases each). CDR1 is SEHNR, CDR2 FQNEAQ, per germline (reference sequence). The CDR3 contains 14 residues. V shed 3 bases and J shed 7 bases, with 13 bases lying between them. Here the CDR3 reads CASSFGGTENEQFF. Written as DNA, the CDR3 is TGTGCCAGCAGCTTCGGGGGGACAGAAAATGAGCAGTTCTTC.

The rearrangement joins TRBV5-1 to TRBJ2-1, with 15 nucleotides matching TRBD2. The ends lost 3 bases at V and 4 bases at J; junction bases unmatched: 8. The CDR3 contains 18 residues. The germline V gene has CDR1 SGHRS and CDR2 YFSETQ. The CDR3 nucleotides read TGCGCCAGCAGCTGGGCCGGGACTAGCGGGGGGTTATACAATGAGCAGTTCTTC. Translating it yields CASSWAGTSGGLYNEQFF.

The J gene is TRBJ1-5, the V gene TRBV2; D ambiguous. V was trimmed by 1 base and J by 1 base, leaving 8 bases between them. The germline V gene has CDR1 SNHLY and CDR2 FYNNEI. The CDR3 has 15 amino acids. CDR3 residues: CASSEGGISNQPQHF. CDR3 sequence (DNA): TGTGCCAGCAGTGAAGGGGGAATCAGCAATCAGCCCCAGCATTTT.

Turning to this clone: Within the sample, other DNA sequences also encode this same CDR3. J is TRBJ1-1 and V is TRBV28; no definite D call. CDR3 length: 13 amino acids. CDR1 is MDHEN and CDR2 is SYDVKM in the germline V gene. Trimming pared 3 bases from V and 1 base from J, leaving 6 bases between. The CDR3 nucleotides read TGTGCCAGCAGTTTGGGCGGGAACACTGAAGCTTTCTTT. Protein sequence: CASSLGGNTEAFF. Variable domain in full (rest from reference TRBV28 and TRBJ1-1): DVKVTQSSRYLVKRTGEKVFLECVQDMDHENMFWYRQDPGLGLRLIYFSYDVKMKEKGDIPEGYSVSREKKERFSLILESASTNQTSMYLCASSLGGNTEAFFGQGTRLTVV.

The chain uses TRBV6-5 and TRBJ2-1; 13 bases align to TRBD2. J gave up 7 bases and V 7 bases, and 7 bases lay outside the gene matches. This CDR3 has 15 residues. Germline V gives CDR1 MNHEY, CDR2 SVGAGI. CDR3 DNA: TGTGCCAGCACCTACGTACTAGCGGGGGGGAATGAGCAGTTCTTC. Translation: CASTYVLAGGNEQFF.

This CDR3 reads CASGISGGSTSAFF. CDR3 DNA sequence: TGTGCTAGTGGCATTAGTGGGGGAAGTACCTCGGCTTTCTTT. V and J are TRBV12-5 and TRBJ1-1, with D maybe TRBD1 (5 bases). CDR3 length: 14 amino acids. Trimming removed 6 bases at V and 11 bases at J, with 22 bases between. The germline gives CDR1 LGHNT, CDR2 FRNRAP.

The genes are TRBV28 and TRBJ1-4, with D hard to call. The germline V and J ends were trimmed by 8 bases and 0 bases, with 4 bases remaining between them. The germline gives CDR1 MDHEN, CDR2 SYDVKM. This CDR3 comprises 12 residues. The CDR3 sequence is CASGTTNEKLFF. The CDR3 nucleotides read TGTGCCAGCGGAACAACTAATGAAAAACTGTTTTTT.

This rearrangement joins TRBV1 to TRBJ2-1; TRBD2 was called by the table and not checked on the DNA. TRBV1 is noted as a pseudogene. The CDR3 contains 14 residues. CDR3: CTSRPLAGGDEQFF. CDR3 sequence (DNA): TGCACCAGCAGACCACTAGCGGGGGGGGATGAGCAGTTCTTC.

The chain employs TRBV4-1 and TRBJ1-5; TRBD1 matches 9 bases. V trimming: 5 bases; J trimming: 0 bases; junction bases outside the gene matches: 8. Germline loops: CDR1 MGHRA, CDR2 YSYEKL. The CDR3 length is 17 residues. For the CDR3, the DNA is TGCGCCAGCAGCTCAGTCGGACAGGGGATTAGCAATCAGCCCCAGCATTTT. Encoded protein: CASSSVGQGISNQPQHF.

The gene calls are TRBV4-3 and TRBJ2-2; 10 nucleotides agree with TRBD1. The CDR3 contains 17 residues. CDR1 is LGHNA and CDR2 is YSLEER in the germline V gene. V trimming: 2 bases; J trimming: 4 bases; junction bases outside the gene matches: 7. CDR3 region: CASSQPVGTGATGELFF. In DNA form, the CDR3 reads TGCGCCAGCAGCCAACCTGTGGGGACAGGGGCCACCGGGGAGCTGTTTTTT.

This sequence joins TRBV7-2 and TRBJ2-1; tentative D call: TRBD2 (5 bases). The CDR3 length is 13 residues. The germline V gene has CDR1 SGHTA and CDR2 FQGNSA. Trimming left V 6 bases short and J 10 bases short, with 16 bases between. The CDR3 coding sequence is TGTGCCAGCAGTCCCGGGGTAGTTAGGGAGCAGTTCTTC. Its protein is CASSPGVVREQFF.

The chain joins TRBV7-8 to TRBJ2-7; 8 bases line up with TRBD2. Germline V gene data show CDR1 as SGHVS and CDR2 as FQNEAQ. The CDR3 is 16 residues long. The J segment lost 2 bases and the V segment lost 4 bases, leaving 10 bases of the junction unmatched. Written as DNA, the CDR3 is TGTGCCAGCAGCTCTATGGGTAGCGGGGTACCCTACGAGCAGTACTTC. Its translation is CASSSMGSGVPYEQYF. Full variable domain (rest looked up from reference TRBV7-8 and TRBJ2-7): GAGVSQSPRYKVAKRGQDVALRCDPISGHVSLFWYQQALGQGPEFLTYFQNEAQLDKSGLPSDRFFAERPEGSVSTLKIQRTQQEDSAVYLCASSSMGSGVPYEQYFGPGTRLTVT.

V is TRBV29-1 and J is TRBJ1-1, with 8 positions matching TRBD1. The CDR3 spans 12 residues. V lost 1 base to trimming and J lost 13 bases; unmatched junction nucleotides: 8. Per germline, CDR1 SQVTM and CDR2 ANQGSEA. CDR3 bases: TGCAGCGTTGAAGTGGTTAGGGACAGGCTTTTCTTT. Residues: CSVEVVRDRLFF.

V is TRBV18 and J is TRBJ1-2, with 7 positions matching TRBD1. J gave up 0 bases and V 3 bases, and 4 bases lay outside the gene matches. Germline assignment: CDR1 KGHSH and CDR2 LQKENI. This CDR3 has 15 amino acids. The CDR3 is CASSPGTEPNYGYTF. DNA of the CDR3: TGTGCCAGCTCACCGGGGACAGAGCCTAACTATGGCTACACCTTC.

In this sample, this clone turned up once. The chain has TRBV4-1 and TRBJ1-3, with TRBD1 as a possible D gene (6 bases). The CDR3 totals 16 residues. The V and J ends lost 4 bases and 0 bases respectively, with 13 bases between them. The V gene's germline CDR1 is MGHRA and CDR2 YSYEKL. The CDR3 DNA reads as TGCGCCAGCAGCCGGGAAGGGGGAATCTCTGGAAACACCATATATTTT. Translation: CASSREGGISGNTIYF.

For the CDR3, the DNA is TGTGCCAGCAATCAGGGATTTGGGTTTAATCAGCCCCAGCATTTT. It codes for CASNQGFGFNQPQHF. The chain has TRBV2 and TRBJ1-5; weak D call: TRBD1 (5 bases). V lost 7 bases and J 4 bases, leaving 17 bases between the germline ends. Germline V gene data show CDR1 as SNHLY and CDR2 as FYNNEI. The CDR3 is 15 amino acids.

This rearrangement joins TRBV7-9 to TRBJ2-7, with D perhaps matching TRBD2 (6 bases). V was clipped by 5 bases and J by 3 bases, with 11 bases between them. The CDR3 totals 13 residues. Germline loops: CDR1 SEHNR, CDR2 FQNEAQ (reference sequence). The CDR3: CASSGEEDYEQYF. The CDR3 coding sequence is TGTGCCAGCAGCGGGGAGGAGGACTACGAGCAGTACTTC.

The genes are TRBV27 and TRBJ1-2; D ambiguous. V dropped 4 bases and J dropped 5 bases, with 14 bases sitting between them. The CDR3 runs 14 residues. Germline CDR1 reads MNHEY; CDR2 reads SMNVEV (reference sequence). CDR3 nucleotide sequence: TGTGCCAGCAGTTCACGGTTAACAGAGTATGGCTACACCTTC. Its translation: CASSSRLTEYGYTF.

V gene TRBV9 combines with J gene TRBJ1-1; maybe TRBD1 (6 bases). Trimming left V 0 bases short and J 4 bases short, with 10 bases between. Germline loops: CDR1 SGDLS, CDR2 YYNGEE. CDR3 length: 14 amino acids. As DNA, the CDR3 is TGTGCCAGCAGCGTAGGGGGGGCTGGCACTGAAGCTTTCTTT. Its protein product is CASSVGGAGTEAFF.

This rearrangement joins TRBV7-9 to TRBJ1-1, with 7 bases identical to TRBD1. The CDR3 runs 14 residues. Germline V gives CDR1 SEHNR, CDR2 FQNEAQ (reference sequence). V was pared by 0 bases and J by 7 bases, with 5 bases of the junction left unmatched. The CDR3 region is CASSLAQGQNEAFF. Here the CDR3 DNA reads TGTGCCAGCAGCTTAGCCCAGGGACAGAATGAAGCTTTCTTT.

CDR3 bases: TGTGCCAGCAGTAATTACTCTCCCGGGACCGACGGCTACACCTTC. It translates to CASSNYSPGTDGYTF. The chain is built from TRBV7-2 and TRBJ1-2, with a weak D call TRBD1 (5 bases). Per the germline V gene, CDR1 is SGHTA and CDR2 is FQGNSA. V gave up 6 bases and J gave up 8 bases, with 22 bases separating them. This CDR3 has 15 residues.